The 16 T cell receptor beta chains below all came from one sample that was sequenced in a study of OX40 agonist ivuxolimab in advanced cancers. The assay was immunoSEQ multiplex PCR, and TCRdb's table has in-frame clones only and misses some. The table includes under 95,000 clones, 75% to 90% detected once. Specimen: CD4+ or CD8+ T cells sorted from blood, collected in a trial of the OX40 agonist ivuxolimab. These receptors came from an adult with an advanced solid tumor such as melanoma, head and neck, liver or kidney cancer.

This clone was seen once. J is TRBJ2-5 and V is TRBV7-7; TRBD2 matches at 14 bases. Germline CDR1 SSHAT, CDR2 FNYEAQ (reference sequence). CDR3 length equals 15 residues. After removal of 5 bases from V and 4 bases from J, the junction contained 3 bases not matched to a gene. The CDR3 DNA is TGTGCCAGCAGCAAGACTAGCGGGGGGGGAGAGACCCAGTACTTC. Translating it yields CASSKTSGGGETQYF.

The CDR3 DNA reads TGTGCCAGCAGGGAGAACTATGGCTACACCTTC. It encodes CASRENYGYTF. The chain joins TRBV6-1 to TRBJ1-2; D is undetermined. Germline V gene data show CDR1 as MNHNS and CDR2 as SASEGT. The CDR3 totals 11 residues. V gave up 6 bases and J gave up 2 bases, with 4 bases separating them.

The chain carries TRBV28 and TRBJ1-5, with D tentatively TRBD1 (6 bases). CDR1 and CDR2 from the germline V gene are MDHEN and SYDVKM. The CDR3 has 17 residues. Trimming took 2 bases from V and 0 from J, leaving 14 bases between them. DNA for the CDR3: TGTGCCAGCAGTTTACCTACTACAGGGTTTAGCAATCAGCCCCAGCATTTT. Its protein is CASSLPTTGFSNQPQHF. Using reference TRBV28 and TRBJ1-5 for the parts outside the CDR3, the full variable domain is DVKVTQSSRYLVKRTGEKVFLECVQDMDHENMFWYRQDPGLGLRLIYFSYDVKMKEKGDIPEGYSVSREKKERFSLILESASTNQTSMYLCASSLPTTGFSNQPQHFGDGTRLSIL.

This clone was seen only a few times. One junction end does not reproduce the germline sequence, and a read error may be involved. The CDR3 spells CAWTSGGYEQYF. The CDR3 DNA reads TGTGCGTGGACTAGCGGGGGGTACGAGCAGTACTTC. The chain combines TRBV30 with TRBJ2-7; 14 nucleotides line up with TRBD2. Germline V lookup: CDR1 GTSNPN, CDR2 SVGIG (reference sequence). The CDR3 loop spans 12 amino acids.

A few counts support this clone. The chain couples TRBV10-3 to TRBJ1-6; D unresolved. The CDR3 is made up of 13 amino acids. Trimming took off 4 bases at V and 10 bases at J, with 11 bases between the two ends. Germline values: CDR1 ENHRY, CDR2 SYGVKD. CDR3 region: CAISGQAGSPLHF. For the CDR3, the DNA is TGTGCCATCAGTGGGCAGGCTGGATCACCCCTCCACTTT.

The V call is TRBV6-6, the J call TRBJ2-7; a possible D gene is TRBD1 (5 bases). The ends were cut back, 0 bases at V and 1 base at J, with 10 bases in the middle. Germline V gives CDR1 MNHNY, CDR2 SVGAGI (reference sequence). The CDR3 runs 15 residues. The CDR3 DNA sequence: TGTGCCAGCAGTTACTCAGGAGACAGTTCCTACGAGCAGTACGTC. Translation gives CASSYSGDSSYEQYV.

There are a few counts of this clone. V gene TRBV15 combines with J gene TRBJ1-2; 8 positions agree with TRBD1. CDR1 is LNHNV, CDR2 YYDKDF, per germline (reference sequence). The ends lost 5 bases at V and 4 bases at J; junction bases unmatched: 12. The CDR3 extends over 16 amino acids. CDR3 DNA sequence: TGTGCCACCAGCGGACCGTCACACAGGGGGGCCTATGGCTACACCTTC. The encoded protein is CATSGPSHRGAYGYTF.

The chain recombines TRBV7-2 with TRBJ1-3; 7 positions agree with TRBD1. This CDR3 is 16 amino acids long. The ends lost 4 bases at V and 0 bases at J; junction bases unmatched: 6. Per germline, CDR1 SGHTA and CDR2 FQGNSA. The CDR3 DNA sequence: TGTGCCAGCAGCTCCAGGGGGGCCTCCTCTGGAAACACCATATATTTT. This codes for CASSSRGASSGNTIYF.

CDR3 sequence reads: CASSPEAEFQETQYF. The CDR3 DNA follows: TGTGCCAGCTCACCGGAAGCTGAGTTCCAAGAGACCCAGTACTTC. The chain recombines TRBV18 with TRBJ2-5; D is ambiguous. The germline V gene has CDR1 KGHSH and CDR2 LQKENI. With 3 bases removed from V and 1 base from J, the gap between germline ends came to 12 bases. This CDR3 is built from 15 residues.

The chain's CDR3 is CASSIQGSSGNTIYF. CDR3 coding DNA: TGTGCCAGTAGTATCCAGGGGAGCTCTGGAAACACCATATATTTT. The chain carries TRBV19 and TRBJ1-3; a possible D gene is TRBD1 (6 bases). The V and J ends lost 3 bases and 0 bases respectively, with 9 bases between them. Looked up from germline, CDR1 is LNHDA and CDR2 is SQIVND (reference sequence). The CDR3 runs to 15 residues.

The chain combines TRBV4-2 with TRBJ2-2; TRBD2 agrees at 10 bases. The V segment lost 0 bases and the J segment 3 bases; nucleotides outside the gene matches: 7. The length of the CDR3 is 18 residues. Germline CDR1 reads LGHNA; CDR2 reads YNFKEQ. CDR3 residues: CASSQEKAGGSYTGELFF. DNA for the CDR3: TGTGCCAGCAGCCAAGAAAAAGCGGGGGGGTCTTACACCGGGGAGCTGTTTTTT.

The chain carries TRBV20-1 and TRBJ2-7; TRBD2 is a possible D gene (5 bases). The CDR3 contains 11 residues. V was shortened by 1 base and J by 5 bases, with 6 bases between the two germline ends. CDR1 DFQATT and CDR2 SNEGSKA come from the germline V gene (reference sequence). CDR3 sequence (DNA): TGCAGTGCTAGAGGGGGAGACGAGCAGTACTTC. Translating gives CSARGGDEQYF.

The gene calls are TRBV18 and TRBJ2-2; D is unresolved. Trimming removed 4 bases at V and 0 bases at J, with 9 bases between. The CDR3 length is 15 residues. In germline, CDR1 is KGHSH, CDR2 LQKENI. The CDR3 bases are TGTGCCAGCTCACAGGCAGCCGCGAACACCGGGGAGCTGTTTTTT. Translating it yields CASSQAAANTGELFF.

CDR3 sequence: CASSPRTDATQYF. The CDR3 DNA sequence: TGTGCCAGCAGCCCTAGAACGGATGCAACCCAGTACTTC. This chain joins TRBV14 and TRBJ2-5; D ambiguous. Germline CDR1 SGHDN, CDR2 FVKESK. The length of the CDR3 is 13 residues. V was shortened by 4 bases and J by 8 bases, with 14 bases between the two germline ends.

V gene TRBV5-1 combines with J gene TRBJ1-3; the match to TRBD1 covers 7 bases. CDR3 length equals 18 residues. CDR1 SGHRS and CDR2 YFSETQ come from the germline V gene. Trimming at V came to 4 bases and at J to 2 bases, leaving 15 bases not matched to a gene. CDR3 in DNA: TGCGCCAGCAGCCCAGCGAAGGGGGCGGGAGTGCCTGGAAACACCATATATTTT. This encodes CASSPAKGAGVPGNTIYF.

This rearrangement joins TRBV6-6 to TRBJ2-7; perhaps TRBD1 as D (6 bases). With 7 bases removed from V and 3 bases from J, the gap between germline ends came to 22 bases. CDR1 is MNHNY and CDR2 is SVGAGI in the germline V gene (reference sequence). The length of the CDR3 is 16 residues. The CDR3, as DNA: TGTGCCAGCACCACCTCTCTTGGGGGACACAGCTACGAGCAGTACTTC. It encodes CASTTSLGGHSYEQYF.